This T cell receptor (beta chain) was identified in a study of patients and donors after allogeneic stem cell transplantation. TCRdb passed the RT-PCR reads through MiXCR, listing each CDR3 protein once. Of about 70,000 distinct CDR3 sequences in the sample, roughly 29% were seen once. This clonotype was seen more than once but under ten times. V dropped 1 base and J dropped 4 bases, with 13 bases sitting between them. Germline V gene lookup returns CDR1 DFQATT and CDR2 SNEGSKA (reference sequence). The CDR3 is 14 amino acids. The sample consisted of blood, either unsorted or a sorted T cell fraction (not recorded which). This rearrangement joins TRBV20-1 to TRBJ1-1, with D possibly TRBD1 on 6 matching bases. This receptor was taken from a human donor who was either an allogeneic HSCT recipient or a stem cell or donor lymphocyte infusion donor (not recorded which). It is not recorded whose cells these are; they may come from a transplant donor. The CDR3 region has the DNA TGCAGTGCTAGAGGCAACGGGACAATCACTGAAGCTTTCTTT. It codes for CSARGNGTITEAFF.